The 19 T cell receptor beta chains presented below share a single source sample, sequenced in a study of OX40 agonist ivuxolimab in advanced cancers. The table came from immunoSEQ multiplex PCR; TCRdb's copy has only in-frame clones and leaves some out. The profile shows approximately 47,000 clones, more than 85% of them singletons. The sample in question was CD4+ or CD8+ T cells sorted from blood, obtained in a trial of the OX40 agonist ivuxolimab. These receptor sequences come from an adult with an advanced solid tumor such as melanoma, head and neck, liver or kidney cancer.

The chain joins TRBV5-6 to TRBJ1-6; 7 bases match TRBD1. The length of the CDR3 is 18 residues. V lost 4 bases to trimming and J lost 0 bases; unmatched junction nucleotides: 10. From germline, CDR1 is SGHDT and CDR2 YYEEEE. The CDR3 DNA follows: TGTGCCAGCAGCCTAAGAAGGACAGGCAGCTCCTATAATTCACCCCTCCACTTT. Amino acid sequence: CASSLRRTGSSYNSPLHF.

The CDR3 coding sequence is TGTGCCAGCAGGCCCCCCTTGGGCAGGGCCTACAATGAGCAGTTCTTC. It yields the protein CASRPPLGRAYNEQFF. This chain links TRBV27 with TRBJ2-1, with a possible D match to TRBD1 (5 bases). V lost 6 bases and J lost 2, with 17 bases in between. There are 16 residues in the CDR3. In germline, CDR1 is MNHEY, CDR2 SMNVEV (reference sequence).

The chain is built from TRBV7-9 and TRBJ2-7; 8 bases match TRBD1. The CDR3 has 14 residues. After removal of 4 bases from V and 2 bases from J, the junction contained 4 bases not matched to a gene. Germline lookup yields CDR1 SEHNR and CDR2 FQNEAQ (reference sequence). The CDR3 nucleotides read TGTGCCAGCAGCTCCAGCAGGGGGCCCTACGAGCAGTACTTC. Translated, it gives CASSSSRGPYEQYF.

This sequence joins TRBV5-1 and TRBJ2-2; 8 positions agree with TRBD1. V lost 4 bases, J lost 0 bases, and 5 bases stayed unmatched. Germline V gives CDR1 SGHRS, CDR2 YFSETQ. The CDR3 has 16 amino acids. In DNA form, the CDR3 reads TGCGCCAGCAGCCCGGGGACAGGCACGAACACCGGGGAGCTGTTTTTT. Its protein is CASSPGTGTNTGELFF. Together with reference TRBV5-1 and TRBJ2-2, the CDR3 gives the full variable domain: KAGVTQTPRYLIKTRGQQVTLSCSPISGHRSVSWYQQTPGQGLQFLFEYFSETQRNKGNFPGRFSGRQFSNSRSEMNVSTLELGDSALYLCASSPGTGTNTGELFFGEGSRLTVL.

V is TRBV6-5 and J is TRBJ2-1; unclear D gene. The germline V gene has CDR1 MNHEY and CDR2 SVGAGI. V gave up 0 bases and J gave up 0 bases, with 9 bases separating them. The CDR3 consists of 16 residues. The DNA for the CDR3 is TGTGCCAGCAGTTACTCTGCGGCCAGCTCCTACAATGAGCAGTTCTTC. This codes for CASSYSAASSYNEQFF.

The chain uses TRBV27 and TRBJ1-6; 7 bases line up with TRBD1. The CDR3 contains 12 residues. V trimming: 10 bases; J trimming: 8 bases; junction bases outside the gene matches: 5. CDR1 and CDR2 from the germline V gene are MNHEY and SMNVEV (reference sequence). The CDR3 here is CATRTGDSPLHF. CDR3 bases: TGTGCCACCCGAACAGGGGATTCACCCCTCCACTTT.

The chain is built from TRBV7-6 and TRBJ1-1, with 8 positions matching TRBD1. The CDR3 extends over 15 amino acids. Losses at the gene ends were 5 bases for V and 3 bases for J; bases not matched to a gene: 8. The germline gives CDR1 SGHVS, CDR2 FNYEAQ. For the CDR3, the DNA is TGTGCCAGCAGCCCCTCGACAGGGGTATACACTGAAGCTTTCTTT. Protein product: CASSPSTGVYTEAFF. Complete variable domain (other parts from reference TRBV7-6 and TRBJ1-1): GAGVSQSPRYKVTKRGQDVALRCDPISGHVSLYWYRQALGQGPEFLTYFNYEAQQDKSGLPNDRFSAERPEGSISTLTIQRTEQRDSAMYRCASSPSTGVYTEAFFGQGTRLTVV.

The chain uses TRBV5-1 and TRBJ1-1; tentative D call: TRBD1 (5 bases). V shed 2 bases and J shed 4 bases, with 12 bases lying between them. CDR3 length equals 14 residues. The germline CDR1 and CDR2 sequences are SGHRS and YFSETQ. The CDR3 DNA sequence: TGCGCCAGCAGCTTACAAGGACACGGCACTGAAGCTTTCTTT. Translation gives CASSLQGHGTEAFF.

The chain links TRBV11-1 to TRBJ1-2; D is uncertain. CDR3 length: 13 amino acids. Trimming pared 5 bases from V and 5 bases from J, leaving 12 bases between. Germline CDR1 is SGHAT and CDR2 is FQDESV (reference sequence). The CDR3 spells CASSRDGRYGYTF. Written as DNA, the CDR3 is TGTGCCAGCAGCCGAGACGGCCGTTATGGCTACACCTTC.

The chain couples TRBV27 to TRBJ1-2; 7 bases align to TRBD1. Germline CDR1 MNHEY, CDR2 SMNVEV (reference sequence). This CDR3 contains 13 residues. With V trimmed by 3 bases and J by 8 bases, 6 bases remained unmatched. The CDR3 nucleotides read TGTGCCAGCAGTTTGACAGGGCCAGAGGGCTACACCTTC. Its translation: CASSLTGPEGYTF.

The gene calls are TRBV5-1 and TRBJ1-4; possible D gene TRBD1, 5 bases. Between the trimmed V and J ends, which lost 2 bases and 0 bases, there was a span of 8 bases. This CDR3 contains 15 residues. The V gene's germline CDR1 is SGHRS and CDR2 YFSETQ. CDR3 sequence (DNA): TGCGCCAGCAGCTTTTCGGGGGCAACTAATGAAAAACTGTTTTTT. It specifies CASSFSGATNEKLFF. The variable domain in full, with the rest retrieved from reference TRBV5-1 and TRBJ1-4, is KAGVTQTPRYLIKTRGQQVTLSCSPISGHRSVSWYQQTPGQGLQFLFEYFSETQRNKGNFPGRFSGRQFSNSRSEMNVSTLELGDSALYLCASSFSGATNEKLFFGSGTQLSVL.

In this sample, this clone turned up a few times. The V call is TRBV19, the J call TRBJ1-5; D is undetermined. Per the germline V gene, CDR1 is LNHDA and CDR2 is SQIVND (reference sequence). This CDR3 region has 12 residues. The V gene lost 8 bases and the J gene lost 0 bases, with 5 bases spanning the gap. CDR3: CASRFSNQPQHF. CDR3 nucleotide sequence: TGTGCCAGTCGATTTAGCAATCAGCCCCAGCATTTT.

The rearrangement joins TRBV6-6 to TRBJ1-2; maybe TRBD1 (5 bases). V was trimmed by 10 bases and J by 8 bases, leaving 20 bases between them. The CDR3 loop spans 13 amino acids. From germline, CDR1 is MNHNY and CDR2 SVGAGI (reference sequence). For the CDR3, the DNA is TGTGCCATTTCGGAGAGCAGGGTAGGCGGCTACACCTTC. This sequence encodes CAISESRVGGYTF.

V and J are TRBV12-5 and TRBJ1-5; a weak D match, TRBD1 (6 bases). V shed 1 base and J shed 10 bases, with 20 bases lying between them. CDR3 length equals 16 residues. Germline assignment: CDR1 LGHNT and CDR2 FRNRAP. In nucleotides, the CDR3 is TGTGCTAGTGGTTTGGCCCCGGACAGTTACATTCGCCCCCAGCATTTT. Its translation is CASGLAPDSYIRPQHF.

V usage is TRBV9 and J usage is TRBJ2-6; D remains unclear. The CDR3 runs to 15 residues. The germline gives CDR1 SGDLS, CDR2 YYNGEE. Trimming removed 0 bases at V and 4 bases at J, with 8 bases between. CDR3 sequence reads: CASSVDSYGANVLTF. DNA for the CDR3: TGTGCCAGCAGCGTAGATTCTTACGGGGCCAACGTCCTGACTTTC.

This rearrangement joins TRBV11-2 to TRBJ2-4, with 11 positions matching TRBD2. CDR3 length: 18 residues. The trim removed 5 bases at V and 0 bases at J, leaving 9 bases unmatched. Looked up from germline, CDR1 is SGHAT and CDR2 is FQNNGV. The CDR3 DNA reads as TGTGCCAGCAGCCTTCTAGCGGGAGGTATACTAGCCAAAAACATTCAGTACTTC. Its translation is CASSLLAGGILAKNIQYF. The full variable domain, with the rest looked up from reference TRBV11-2 and TRBJ2-4, is EAGVAQSPRYKIIEKRQSVAFWCNPISGHATLYWYQQILGQGPKLLIQFQNNGVVDDSQLPKDRFSAERLKGVDSTLKIQPAKLEDSAVYLCASSLLAGGILAKNIQYFGAGTRLSVL.

The chain couples TRBV29-1 to TRBJ2-2; 11 nucleotides agree with TRBD2. V lost 1 base, J lost 4 bases, and 5 bases stayed unmatched. Germline assignment: CDR1 SQVTM and CDR2 ANQGSEA. The length of the CDR3 is 16 residues. The CDR3 here is CSVEATSGTVTGELFF. Here the CDR3 DNA reads TGCAGCGTTGAAGCGACTAGCGGGACTGTCACCGGGGAGCTGTTTTTT.

Here the CDR3 DNA reads TGTGCCAGCAGCTTTACCCCGGGGGGAGGAGATACGCAGTATTTT. This gives the protein CASSFTPGGGDTQYF. The J gene is TRBJ2-3, the V gene TRBV7-2, with 7 bases matching TRBD2. J lost 5 bases, V lost 3 bases, and 8 bases had no gene match. The length of the CDR3 is 15 residues. Germline CDR1 is SGHTA and CDR2 is FQGNSA.

The rearrangement links TRBV5-4 to TRBJ2-2; 7 nucleotides match TRBD1. Per germline, CDR1 SGHNT and CDR2 YYREEE (reference sequence). With 2 bases clipped from V and 3 bases from J, the junction kept 4 bases outside the gene matches. This CDR3 region has 15 residues. CDR3 loop: CASSFQGVDTGELFF. DNA for the CDR3: TGTGCCAGCAGCTTTCAGGGGGTCGACACCGGGGAGCTGTTTTTT.